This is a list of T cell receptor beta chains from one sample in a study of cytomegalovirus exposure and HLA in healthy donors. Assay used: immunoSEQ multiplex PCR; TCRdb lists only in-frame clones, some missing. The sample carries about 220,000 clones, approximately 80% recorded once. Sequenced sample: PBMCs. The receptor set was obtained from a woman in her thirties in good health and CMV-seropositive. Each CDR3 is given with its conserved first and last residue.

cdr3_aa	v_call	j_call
CASSSGGGPNYGYTF	TRBV7-9	TRBJ1-2
CASSGLAASYNEQFF	TRBV27	TRBJ2-1
CASSVGQGNTGELFF	TRBV9	TRBJ2-2
CASTVQANQPQHF	TRBV2	TRBJ1-5
CASSLSDPWSTNEKLFF	TRBV27	TRBJ1-4
CASSQEFRSTDTQYF	TRBV4-2	TRBJ2-3
CASRLTDTGELFF	TRBV2	TRBJ2-2
CASSLTSEDTQYF	TRBV11-3	TRBJ2-3
CAISSRDSLSEQYF	TRBV2	TRBJ2-7
CASSVALGAAQEQFF	TRBV9	TRBJ2-1
CASSWDSEYEQYF	TRBV5-1	TRBJ2-7
CASSRTSGRETQYF	TRBV27	TRBJ2-5
CASSFSWEGYTF	TRBV28	TRBJ1-2
CASSAGTGFYEQYF	TRBV6-5	TRBJ2-7
CASSLWGQGGNEQFF	TRBV7-2	TRBJ2-1
CACRVTLTHSGANVLTF	TRBV30	TRBJ2-6
CASSLAGYGYTF	TRBV6-5	TRBJ1-2
CASSLGWDPPGNTIYF	TRBV5-6	TRBJ1-3
CASSLLGQPQHF	TRBV27	TRBJ1-5
CAWSVVGTTNEKLFF	TRBV30	TRBJ1-4
CASSASGLYEQFF	TRBV7-3	TRBJ2-1
CAWTSPPGQVGEQFF	TRBV30	TRBJ2-1
CASSYGREIDEQYF	TRBV6-5	TRBJ2-7
CASSLGNYGYTF	TRBV11-3	TRBJ1-2
CAWEGGAAADGNTIYF	TRBV30	TRBJ1-3
CSVGYTEAFF	TRBV29-1	TRBJ1-1
CASSYGGTGDTEAFF	TRBV6-5	TRBJ1-1